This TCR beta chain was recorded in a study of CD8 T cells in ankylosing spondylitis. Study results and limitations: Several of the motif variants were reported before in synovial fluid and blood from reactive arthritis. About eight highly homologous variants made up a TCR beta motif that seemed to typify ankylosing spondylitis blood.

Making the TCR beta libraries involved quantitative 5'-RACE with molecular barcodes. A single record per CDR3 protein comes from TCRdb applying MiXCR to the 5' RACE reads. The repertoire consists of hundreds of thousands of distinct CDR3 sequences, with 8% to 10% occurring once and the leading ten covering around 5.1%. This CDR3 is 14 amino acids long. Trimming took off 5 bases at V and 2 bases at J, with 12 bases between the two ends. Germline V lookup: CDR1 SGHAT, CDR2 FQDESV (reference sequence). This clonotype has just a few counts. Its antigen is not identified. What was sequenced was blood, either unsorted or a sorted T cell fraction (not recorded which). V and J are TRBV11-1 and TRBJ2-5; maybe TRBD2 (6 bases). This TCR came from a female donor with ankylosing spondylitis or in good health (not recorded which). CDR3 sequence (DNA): TGTGCCAGCAGCGGCCGGGACTGGCAAGAGACCCAGTACTTC. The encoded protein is CASSGRDWQETQYF.